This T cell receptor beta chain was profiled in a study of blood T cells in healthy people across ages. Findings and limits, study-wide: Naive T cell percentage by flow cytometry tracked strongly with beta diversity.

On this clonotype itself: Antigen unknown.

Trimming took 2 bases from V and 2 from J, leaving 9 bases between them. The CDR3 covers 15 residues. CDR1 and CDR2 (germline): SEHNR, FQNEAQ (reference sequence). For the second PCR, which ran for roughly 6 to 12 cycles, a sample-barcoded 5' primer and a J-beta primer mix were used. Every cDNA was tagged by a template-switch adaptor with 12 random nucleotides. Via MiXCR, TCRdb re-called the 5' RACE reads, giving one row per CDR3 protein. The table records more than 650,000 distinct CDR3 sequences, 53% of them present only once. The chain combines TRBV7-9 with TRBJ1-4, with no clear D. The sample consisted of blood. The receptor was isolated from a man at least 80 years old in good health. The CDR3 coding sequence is TGTGCCAGCAGCTTATCGCAGGCGACTAATGAAAAACTGTTTTTT. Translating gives CASSLSQATNEKLFF.